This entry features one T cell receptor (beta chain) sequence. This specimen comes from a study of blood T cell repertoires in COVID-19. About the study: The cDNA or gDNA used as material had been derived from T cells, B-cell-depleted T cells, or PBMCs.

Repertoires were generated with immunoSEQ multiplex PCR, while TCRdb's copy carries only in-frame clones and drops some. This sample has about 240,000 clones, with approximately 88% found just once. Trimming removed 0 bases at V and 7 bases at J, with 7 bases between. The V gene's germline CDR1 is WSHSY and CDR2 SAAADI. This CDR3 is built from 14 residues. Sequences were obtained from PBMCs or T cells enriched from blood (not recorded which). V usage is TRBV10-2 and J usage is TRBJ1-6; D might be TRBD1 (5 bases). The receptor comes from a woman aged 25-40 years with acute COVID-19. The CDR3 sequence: CASSESTGNSPLHF. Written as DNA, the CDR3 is TGCGCCAGCAGTGAGTCTACAGGAAATTCACCCCTCCACTTT.